This entry concerns a single TCR beta chain. Its specificity is unknown. This sample was taken from a study of PD-1 blockade in classical Hodgkin lymphoma. Study findings and constraints: Underlying causes for the observed repertoire differences were not defined, possibly disease activity or prior therapy. Compared with healthy donors, newly diagnosed patients reportedly showed lower baseline TCR diversity.

Regarding time point: newly diagnosed, previously untreated cHL patient sample. The repertoire was sequenced with immunoSEQ multiplex PCR; TCRdb's copy has only in-frame clones and lacks some. The table lists approximately 70,000 clones, about 93% of them singletons. Germline loops: CDR1 SGHNT, CDR2 YYREEE (reference sequence). Losses at the gene ends were 4 bases for V and 10 bases for J; bases not matched to a gene: 8. This CDR3 comprises 15 residues. The receptor comes from a human donor with classical Hodgkin lymphoma. The rearrangement links TRBV5-4 to TRBJ1-4; 12 positions match TRBD1. Sample: peripheral blood mononuclear cells (PBMCs). CDR3 in DNA: TGTGCCAGCAGCCGTGCCGGGACAGGGGGCGGAAAACTGTTTTTT. The encoded protein is CASSRAGTGGGKLFF.